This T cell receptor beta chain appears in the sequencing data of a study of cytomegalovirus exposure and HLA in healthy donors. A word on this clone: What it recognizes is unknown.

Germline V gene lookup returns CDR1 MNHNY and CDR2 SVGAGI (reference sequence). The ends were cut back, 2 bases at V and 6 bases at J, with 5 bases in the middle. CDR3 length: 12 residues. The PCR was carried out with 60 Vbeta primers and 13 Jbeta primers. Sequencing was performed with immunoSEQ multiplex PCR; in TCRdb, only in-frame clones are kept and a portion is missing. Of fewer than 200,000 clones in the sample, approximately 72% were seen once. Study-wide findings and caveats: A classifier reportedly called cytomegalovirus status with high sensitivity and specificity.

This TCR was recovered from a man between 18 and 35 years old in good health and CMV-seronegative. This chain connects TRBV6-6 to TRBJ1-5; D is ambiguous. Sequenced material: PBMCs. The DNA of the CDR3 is TGTGCCAGCAGTTACGAGGGTCAGCCCCAGCATTTT. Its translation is CASSYEGQPQHF.